This T cell receptor beta chain appears in the sequencing data of a study of blood T cell repertoires in COVID-19 (dated by TCRdb to the early 2020s). Context from the whole study: Samples covering the acute and convalescent phases of COVID-19 were provided by collaborators in the United States, Italy and Spain. Deeply sampled blood TCRbeta repertoires from subjects exposed to, actively infected with, or recovered from COVID-19 were included in the dataset. Samples came from the ongoing ImmuneRACE study (first 160 participants) plus 1,254 subjects from 6 global collaborators. Nearly every sample came with metadata listing a de-identified subject ID, COVID-19 status, age in years and sex. Where available, HLA class I and class II types were taken from metadata supplied by the sample provider and were not determined by assay-based typing. The prospective study material was composed of cDNA or gDNA derived from T cells, B-cell-depleted T cells, or PBMCs. A freely available public database, intended as a resource for researchers studying the immune response to SARS-CoV-2, is where the repertoires were released. The investigation overall reported the following: The quantity of clinical and demographic metadata differed by source and by participant and was supplied without curation.

This clone has only a few counts. It has no known antigen specificity. There are no base qualities to consult, and no much larger clone falls within one base. The junction carries 14 bases between V and J, which are trimmed by 6 bases and 6 bases respectively. CDR1 and CDR2, per the germline V gene, are KGHSH and LQKENI. The cysteine opens and the phenylalanine closes a CDR3 of 13 amino acids. Only CDR3 DNA is held: 39 bases, read in frame from base 1. One collaborating source in Seattle enrolled patients during active infection and followed them longitudinally through the course of disease. The collaborating institutions used their own protocols to collect whole blood in K2EDTA tubes. Collaborator samples were shipped for TCRbeta analysis as frozen whole blood, isolated PBMCs, or DNA extracted from either sample type. TCRbeta CDR3 regions were amplified from genomic DNA using the immunoSEQ Assay, a bias-controlled multiplex PCR. The authors' analysis ran thus. Within the assay, amplification of reference gene primers was used to estimate how many nucleated cells each sample contained. To quantify the absolute abundance of each unique TCRbeta CDR3 rearrangement, sequence reads were collapsed and filtered. Productive Simpson clonality was computed per sample as the square root of Simpson's diversity index over productive rearrangements. Held by TCRdb, this immuneACCESS table contains in-frame sequences only and omits some clones. Under half of the omission traces to an unresolved V gene where checked; the cause of the rest is unknown. D and trimming come from the DNA, and the V and J calls and clone size come from that table. The sample has fewer than 350,000 clones on record, about 91% of them singletons. The ten largest clones represent roughly 1.7% of the sample.

The TCR comes from a woman between 25 and 40 years old with COVID-19, enrolled during active disease. Recombination connected TRBV18 to TRBJ1-2; a confident D gene designation cannot be given. The sequenced material came from peripheral blood. The DNA is TGTGCCAGCTCTCCCGAGGTGGTGGATGGCTACACCTTC. Its translation is CASSPEVVDGYTF.